This T cell receptor (beta chain) was retrieved from a study of blood T cell repertoires in COVID-19. On the study more broadly: COVID-19 samples collected from the United States, Italy and Spain covered acute and convalescent phases. PBMCs, B-cell-depleted T cells, or T cells were the source of the cDNA or gDNA that made up the material.

The ends lost 6 bases at V and 8 bases at J; junction bases unmatched: 10. The CDR3 spans 16 residues. CDR1 and CDR2 from the germline V gene are KGHSH and LQKENI. How the authors handled the data: Amplification with reference gene primers provided the estimates of nucleated cell counts. The data were produced by immunoSEQ multiplex PCR, yet TCRdb's version contains in-frame clones alone and is incomplete. The V and J calls and clone size come from that table; D and trimming were worked out from the DNA. The profile covers some 120,000 clones, with roughly 85% appearing a single time and approximately 3.5% taken by the ten largest.

The receptor comes from a woman aged 80 or older with COVID-19, enrolled during active disease. The chain joins TRBV18 to TRBJ1-6; TRBD1 agrees at 10 bases. The source material was peripheral blood. CDR3 coding DNA: TGTGCCAGCTCCCTGGGACAGGGGAAGGTTGATTCACCCCTCCACTTT. Residues: CASSLGQGKVDSPLHF. The full variable domain, rest sourced from reference TRBV18 and TRBJ1-6, is NAGVMQNPRHLVRRRGQEARLRCSPMKGHSHVYWYRQLPEEGLKFMVYLQKENIIDESGMPKERFSAEFPKEGPSILRIQQVVRGDSAAYFCASSLGQGKVDSPLHFGNGTRLTVT.